These T cell receptor beta chains were read from a single sample in a study of siplizumab effects on memory and regulatory T cells. Generated by immunoSEQ multiplex PCR, the TCRdb table keeps only in-frame clones and is missing some. The repertoire holds some 65,000 clones, with around 90% as singletons. The source material was Tregs sorted from blood. The receptor set was obtained from a human donor in good health. Each CDR3 is given with its conserved first and last residue. A D gene is named only where the DNA matches it firmly. Clone sizes are given selectively: once, few, many, or a class where the clone is expanded.

>TRBV5-1|.|.|TRBJ1-2
TGCGCCAGCAGCTTGGTCGCGGGAGGGTATGGCTACACCTTC
CASSLVAGGYGYTF
>TRBV29-1|TRBD1|few|TRBJ2-1
TGCAGCGTTGAAAGGCCTTCAATCCGGTGGGACAGCGCCTACAATGAGCAGTTCTTC
CSVERPSIRWDSAYNEQFF
>TRBV18|TRBD1|few|TRBJ1-5
TGTGCCAGCTCGGAACAGGGGCATCAGCCCCAGCATTTT
CASSEQGHQPQHF
>TRBV28|.|once|TRBJ2-7
TGTGCCAGCAGCCTTGGACTGGCTCCCTACGAGCAGTACTTC
CASSLGLAPYEQYF
>TRBV18|TRBD1|.|TRBJ1-5
TGTGCCAGCTCCCACGGACAGGGTGTCAATCAGCCCCAGCATTTT
CASSHGQGVNQPQHF
>TRBV25-1|TRBD2|.|TRBJ2-7
TGTGCCAGCAGTGAAGGATTAGCGGGAGGAATCAAGCAGTACTTC
CASSEGLAGGIKQYF
>TRBV14|.|.|TRBJ1-3
TGTGCCAGCAGCCAAGCCGGGTCTGGAAACACCATATATTTT
CASSQAGSGNTIYF
>TRBV5-1|TRBD2|once|TRBJ2-7
TGCGCCAGCAGCCCCGGGACTAGGGCCTACGAGCAGTACTTC
CASSPGTRAYEQYF
>TRBV4-1|.|.|TRBJ1-4
TGCGCCAGCAGCCAAGATCCGCGGGGACGGATGAATGAAAAACTGTTTTTT
CASSQDPRGRMNEKLFF
>TRBV5-1|.|few|TRBJ1-1
TGCGCCAGCAGGCTGGGGGGGCGGAACACTGAAGCTTTCTTT
CASRLGGRNTEAFF
>TRBV28|TRBD1|.|TRBJ2-7
TGTGCCATTAGACAGGGGAAAAGAGAGCAGTACTTC
CAIRQGKREQYF
>TRBV5-1|TRBD2|.|TRBJ2-6
TGCGCCAGCAGCTTGGCCCGCGGGAGGTTTGCTGGGGCCAACGTCCTGACTTTC
CASSLARGRFAGANVLTF
>TRBV18|.|once|TRBJ2-7
TGTGCCAGCTCACCAGCGGCGGGACCCTACGAGCAGTACTTC
CASSPAAGPYEQYF
>TRBV20-1|.|.|TRBJ2-5
TGCAGTGCCACCAGGGGAGGGGCCCAGTACTTC
CSATRGGAQYF
>TRBV19|.|.|TRBJ2-3
TGTGCCAGTAGTATATCGTCCGCAGATACGCAGTATTTT
CASSISSADTQYF
>TRBV7-3|.|.|TRBJ2-1
TGTGCCAGCAGCTCCCGCGGTCCGCAGGGAAGGCTTAATGAGCAGTTCTTC
CASSSRGPQGRLNEQFF
>TRBV4-1|.|.|TRBJ2-3
TGCGCCAGCAGCCAAGATAGATCAAGCGGTCCGTCGAATTTT
CASSQDRSSGPSNF
>TRBV9|TRBD2|.|TRBJ2-7
TGTGCCAGCAGCGTAGGACTAGCGGGTCGCTACGAGCAGTACTTC
CASSVGLAGRYEQYF
>TRBV19|.|.|TRBJ1-3
TGTGCCAGTAGCGGTCCACAGGGTAACTCTGGAAACACCATATATTTT
CASSGPQGNSGNTIYF
>TRBV4-2|.|.|TRBJ2-3
TGTGCCAGCAGCCAAGGATACTCCGCTCTAAGCACAGATACGCAGTATTTT
CASSQGYSALSTDTQYF
>TRBV27|.|.|TRBJ2-1
TGTGCCAGCAGCGCCTGGCGGGGTCCCCACAATGAGCAGTTCTTC
CASSAWRGPHNEQFF
>TRBV6-5|.|.|TRBJ2-7
TGTGCCAGCAGCAAGGGGGGGTTTGCCGAGCAGTACTTC
CASSKGGFAEQYF
>TRBV2|.|.|TRBJ2-6
TGTGCCAGCAGTGAAAGCTTAACTGGGGCCAACGTCCTGACTTTC
CASSESLTGANVLTF
>TRBV20-1|.|.|TRBJ1-1
TGCAGTGCTAGGCGACGGGGGGGAGCTTTCTTT
CSARRRGGAFF
>TRBV29-1|TRBD2|.|TRBJ2-1
TGCAGCGTTGACCCTAGGGCGGGAGTAATCTACAATGAGCAGTTCTTC
CSVDPRAGVIYNEQFF
>TRBV10-3|.|few|TRBJ2-6
TGTGCCACAATCAGGGGCTCTGGGGCCAACGTCCTGACTTTC
CATIRGSGANVLTF